Listed here are 23 T cell receptor beta chains from one sample, sequenced in a study of cytomegalovirus exposure and HLA in healthy donors. Libraries were prepared by immunoSEQ multiplex PCR; TCRdb keeps only in-frame clonotypes and omits some of them. This sample yields 150,000 to 160,000 clones, of which about 88% are seen a single time; about 20% belongs to the top ten. Material: PBMCs. These receptors were taken from a man aged 18 to 29 in good health and CMV-seropositive.

This clone is a singleton in its sample. The V gene is TRBV21-1, the J gene TRBJ2-7; the tabulated D call, TRBD1, remains unverified against the DNA. TRBV21-1 counts as a pseudogene. The CDR3 has 13 residues. The CDR3 sequence is CAGRTPGTYEQYF. As DNA, the CDR3 is TGTGCCGGCCGGACACCTGGTACCTACGAGCAGTACTTC.

J is TRBJ2-5 and V is TRBV7-9, with D maybe TRBD2 (6 bases). The CDR3 consists of 15 residues. V was shortened by 3 bases and J by 2 bases, with 13 bases between the two germline ends. Germline V gene sequence: CDR1 SEHNR, CDR2 FQNEAQ (reference sequence). CDR3 residues: CASSFTGSEQETQYF. The CDR3 DNA reads TGTGCCAGCAGCTTCACCGGGAGCGAGCAAGAGACCCAGTACTTC. The full variable domain, its missing parts supplied by reference TRBV7-9 and TRBJ2-5, is DTGVSQNPRHKITKRGQNVTFRCDPISEHNRLYWYRQTLGQGPEFLTYFQNEAQLEKSRLLSDRFSAERPKGSFSTLEIQRTEQGDSAMYLCASSFTGSEQETQYFGPGTRLLVL.

V gene TRBV7-2 combines with J gene TRBJ1-3; D is ambiguous. The V gene's germline CDR1 is SGHTA and CDR2 FQGNSA. The germline V and J ends were trimmed by 5 bases and 7 bases, with 18 bases remaining between them. The CDR3 loop spans 15 amino acids. CDR3 DNA: TGTGCCAGCAGCAGTGAGCGTCTCCACGGGAACACCATATATTTT. This gives the protein CASSSERLHGNTIYF.

The rearrangement uses TRBV6-5 and TRBJ2-5; D is unresolved. V was cut by 0 bases and J by 5 bases, with 13 bases left in between. The germline gives CDR1 MNHEY, CDR2 SVGAGI. The CDR3 has 15 residues. Written as DNA, the CDR3 is TGTGCCAGCAGTTACTCGGCTATGCGGTCGGAGACCCAGTACTTC. It codes for CASSYSAMRSETQYF.

This rearrangement joins TRBV4-3 to TRBJ2-7; D is unclear. This CDR3 is built from 16 residues. Trimming pared 1 base from V and 3 bases from J, leaving 16 bases between. CDR1 LGHNA and CDR2 YSLEER come from the germline V gene. CDR3 sequence (DNA): TGCGCCAGCAGCCAAGCAACGGCGGCAGCCGTCTACGAGCAGTACTTC. Translating it yields CASSQATAAAVYEQYF.

The chain has TRBV6-1 and TRBJ1-5; no definite D call. There are 14 residues in the CDR3. Trimming took off 2 bases at V and 9 bases at J, with 14 bases between the two ends. From germline, CDR1 is MNHNS and CDR2 SASEGT. CDR3: CASSEPYDTLPQHF. In DNA, the CDR3 is TGTGCCAGCAGTGAACCTTACGACACCCTGCCCCAGCATTTT.

J is TRBJ1-1 and V is TRBV19, with D unclear. The germline V gene has CDR1 LNHDA and CDR2 SQIVND (reference sequence). V was cut by 5 bases and J by 2 bases, with 9 bases left in between. The CDR3 length is 13 residues. CDR3: CASSSDLNTEAFF. For the CDR3, the DNA is TGTGCCAGTAGTTCTGATCTAAACACTGAAGCTTTCTTT.

The chain combines TRBV6-5 with TRBJ1-2; TRBD1 matches at 8 bases. CDR3 size: 13 residues. Per germline, CDR1 MNHEY and CDR2 SVGAGI. The junction had 2 bases not matched to a gene; V was cut back by 7 bases and J by 1 base. The DNA for the CDR3 is TGTGCCAGCAATGGACAGGGTAACTATGGCTACACCTTC. Its protein is CASNGQGNYGYTF.

J is TRBJ1-5 and V is TRBV4-1; 10 nucleotides match TRBD1. The CDR3 is 15 residues long. V trimming: 4 bases; J trimming: 4 bases; junction bases outside the gene matches: 4. Per the germline V gene, CDR1 is MGHRA and CDR2 is YSYEKL. This chain's CDR3 is CASSPTGGANQPQHF. DNA for the CDR3: TGCGCCAGCAGCCCGACAGGGGGCGCGAATCAGCCCCAGCATTTT.

The V gene is TRBV9, the J gene TRBJ2-5; unclear D gene. The CDR3 has 16 amino acids. V lost 4 bases and J 0 bases, leaving 16 bases between the germline ends. Germline lookup yields CDR1 SGDLS and CDR2 YYNGEE. CDR3 DNA: TGTGCCAGCAGCCCTCGTAGGAGAGGCTACCAAGAGACCCAGTACTTC. Its translation: CASSPRRRGYQETQYF.

V and J are TRBV6-5 and TRBJ1-1; 10 bases line up with TRBD1. V lost 6 bases and J lost 1; bases outside the gene matches: 2. Germline CDR1 reads MNHEY; CDR2 reads SVGAGI. The CDR3 extends over 14 amino acids. For the CDR3, the DNA is TGTGCCAGCAGGGGGGACAGGGGGAACACTGAAGCTTTCTTT. Translated: CASRGDRGNTEAFF.

This clone showed up just once. The gene calls are TRBV15 and TRBJ1-2; the match to TRBD1 covers 10 bases. With V trimmed by 2 bases and J by 8 bases, 14 bases remained unmatched. There are 17 residues in the CDR3. Germline CDR1 LNHNV, CDR2 YYDKDF (reference sequence). CDR3: CATSRPGTGQGRRGYTF. The CDR3 nucleotides are TGTGCCACCAGCAGACCTGGGACGGGACAGGGGAGGCGAGGCTACACCTTC.

The chain couples TRBV7-3 to TRBJ2-1; TRBD2 is a possible D gene (5 bases). The CDR3 length is 13 residues. Between the trimmed V and J ends, which lost 3 bases and 8 bases, there was a span of 11 bases. Germline loops: CDR1 SGHTA, CDR2 FQGTGA. Here the CDR3 reads CASSFGGSDEQFF. In nucleotides, the CDR3 is TGTGCCAGCAGCTTCGGAGGATCCGATGAGCAGTTCTTC.

The CDR3 DNA reads TGTGCCTGGAGTGTCGGGACAGGGAGGGATGAGCAGTTCTTC. Its protein product is CAWSVGTGRDEQFF. The rearrangement uses TRBV30 and TRBJ2-1; 9 nucleotides line up with TRBD1. This CDR3 has 14 residues. V lost 0 bases to trimming and J lost 8 bases; unmatched junction nucleotides: 5. The germline V gene encodes CDR1 GTSNPN and CDR2 SVGIG (reference sequence).

V gene TRBV7-2 combines with J gene TRBJ1-3; 8 bases align to TRBD1. V shed 3 bases and J 4 bases; nucleotides not matched to a gene: 2. This CDR3 has 14 residues. The germline V gene encodes CDR1 SGHTA and CDR2 FQGNSA. Here the CDR3 DNA reads TGTGCCAGCAGCTTGACAGGGGCCGGAAACACCATATATTTT. This gives the protein CASSLTGAGNTIYF. Using reference TRBV7-2 and TRBJ1-3 for the parts outside the CDR3, the full variable domain is GAGVSQSPSNKVTEKGKDVELRCDPISGHTALYWYRQSLGQGLEFLIYFQGNSAPDKSGLPSDRFSAERTGGSVSTLTIQRTQQEDSAVYLCASSLTGAGNTIYFGEGSWLTVV.

This sequence joins TRBV7-9 and TRBJ2-5; D perhaps matches TRBD1 (5 bases). The germline V gene encodes CDR1 SEHNR and CDR2 FQNEAQ (reference sequence). The CDR3 loop spans 13 amino acids. Deletions cut 5 bases from V and 4 bases from J, with 11 bases between. The CDR3 loop is CASSPSGPETQYF. Here the CDR3 DNA reads TGTGCCAGCAGCCCATCAGGGCCAGAGACCCAGTACTTC.

Only one count was recorded for this clone. The chain is built from TRBV6-1 and TRBJ1-1; 9 bases are shared with TRBD1. V dropped 5 bases and J dropped 3; count of bases not matched to a gene: 4. Germline CDR1 and CDR2: MNHNS and SASEGT. The CDR3 has 14 amino acids. In DNA form, the CDR3 reads TGTGCCAGCAGTAAACGGACAGGGGACACTGAAGCTTTCTTT. Its translation is CASSKRTGDTEAFF.

This clone has a handful of counts. The chain links TRBV9 to TRBJ1-5; D is possibly TRBD1 (6 bases). Trimming left V 3 bases short and J 0 bases short, with 13 bases between. The CDR3 is made up of 16 amino acids. Germline V gene lookup returns CDR1 SGDLS and CDR2 YYNGEE. DNA for the CDR3: TGTGCCAGCAGCGGGGGTGGACAGCATAGCAATCAGCCCCAGCATTTT. This sequence encodes CASSGGGQHSNQPQHF.

V is TRBV6-6 and J is TRBJ2-7, with 9 bases lining up with TRBD1. CDR3 length equals 14 residues. Germline V gene data show CDR1 as MNHNY and CDR2 as SVGAGI (reference sequence). Unmatched junction bases numbered 9, after V lost 7 bases and J lost 5 bases. In DNA form, the CDR3 reads TGTGCCAGCAAAATGTGGGACAGGGACCACGAGCAGTACTTC. Residues: CASKMWDRDHEQYF.

The rearrangement joins TRBV4-3 to TRBJ1-2, with D tentatively TRBD1 (6 bases). V was trimmed by 0 bases and J by 4 bases, leaving 9 bases between them. The germline CDR1 and CDR2 sequences are LGHNA and YSLEER. This CDR3 has 14 amino acids. Here the CDR3 reads CASSQEEDSYGYTF. The CDR3 nucleotides are TGCGCCAGCAGCCAAGAGGAGGACAGCTATGGCTACACCTTC.

The CDR3 sequence is CASSPLREETQYF. DNA of the CDR3: TGTGCCAGCAGCCCCCTCCGGGAAGAGACCCAGTACTTC. V usage is TRBV5-5 and J usage is TRBJ2-5; D is uncertain. Germline assignment: CDR1 SGHKS and CDR2 YYEKEE (reference sequence). The V end lost 4 bases, the J end lost 3 bases, and 10 bases lay between the germline ends. CDR3 size: 13 residues.

J is TRBJ1-5 and V is TRBV7-6; 9 nucleotides match TRBD1. The CDR3 has 15 residues. Per the germline V gene, CDR1 is SGHVS and CDR2 is FNYEAQ. Trimming at V came to 3 bases and at J to 0 bases, leaving 0 bases not matched to a gene. The CDR3 here is CASSLGQGSNQPQHF. The CDR3, as DNA: TGTGCCAGCAGCTTGGGACAGGGTAGCAATCAGCCCCAGCATTTT.

This sequence joins TRBV6-5 and TRBJ1-6, with TRBD1 as a possible D gene (5 bases). Germline V gene lookup returns CDR1 MNHEY and CDR2 SVGAGI. V lost 2 bases and J 7 bases, leaving 12 bases between the germline ends. CDR3 length: 15 residues. CDR3 sequence (DNA): TGTGCCAGCAGTTACAGGCCCTCAGGGAATTCACCCCTCCACTTT. Translation: CASSYRPSGNSPLHF.